The 30 T cell receptor beta chains reported below all come from one sample, sequenced in a study of post-analysis software for immune sequencing data. Study results and caveats: TRBV5-6, TRBV5-1 and TRBV20-1 belonged to a set of about five TRBV segments that were more frequent in patients than controls.

Their cognate antigens are unknown. Presence of unique molecular identifiers characterized the TCR beta cDNA libraries. TCRdb re-called the PCR reads through MiXCR, storing one row per CDR3 protein. The sample has 750,000 to 900,000 distinct CDR3 sequences; around 46% are singletons. Sequenced sample: blood. These receptors originate from a girl aged 10-17 years with multiple sclerosis.

V and J are TRBV5-6 and TRBJ1-1; D might be TRBD1 (5 bases). This CDR3 has 16 residues. CDR1 is SGHDT and CDR2 is YYEEEE in the germline V gene. The germline V and J ends were trimmed by 4 bases and 8 bases, with 24 bases remaining between them. CDR3: CASSLGPRTWGDEAFF. The CDR3 region has the DNA TGTGCCAGCAGCCTTGGGCCCCGGACATGGGGGGACGAAGCTTTCTTT. The variable domain in full, with the rest retrieved from reference TRBV5-6 and TRBJ1-1, is DAGVTQSPTHLIKTRGQQVTLRCSPKSGHDTVSWYQQALGQGPQFIFQYYEEEERQRGNFPDRFSGHQFPNYSSELNVNALLLGDSALYLCASSLGPRTWGDEAFFGQGTRLTVV.

In the case of this clonotype: One end of the junction does not line up with germline, which may come from a read error. CDR3 loop: CASSFTGLSYKEQFF. For the CDR3, the DNA is TGTGCCAGCAGCTTCACGGGACTTTCATACAAGGAGCAGTTCTTC. This chain joins TRBV12-3 or TRBV12-4 and TRBJ2-1, with D perhaps matching TRBD2 (6 bases). The CDR3 covers 15 residues.

The chain is built from TRBV4-2 and TRBJ2-7; D may be TRBD1 (5 bases). Germline values: CDR1 LGHNA, CDR2 YNFKEQ. V gave up 4 bases and J gave up 2 bases, with 18 bases separating them. The CDR3 extends over 16 amino acids. CDR3 residues: CASSPRSRARTYEQYF. DNA for the CDR3: TGTGCCAGCAGCCCCCGGAGCAGGGCTAGGACCTACGAGCAGTACTTC.

To note about this clonotype: An end of the junction differs from the germline gene, which may be a read error. The chain is built from TRBV7-2 and TRBJ2-4, with D tentatively TRBD1 or TRBD2 (5 bases each). Germline V lookup: CDR1 SGHTA, CDR2 FQGNSA. CDR3 length: 17 amino acids. CDR3 bases: TGTGCCAGCGGCTTAGAGGGAAGACAGTGGGCCAAAAACATTCAGTACTTC. It codes for CASGLEGRQWAKNIQYF.

The CDR3 bases are TGCAGCGTTGAACCGGGCCTCTCCATGAACACTGAAGCTTTCTTT. Protein sequence: CSVEPGLSMNTEAFF. V is TRBV29-1 and J is TRBJ1-1; D gene ambiguous. This CDR3 spans 15 amino acids. Germline values: CDR1 SQVTM, CDR2 ANQGSEA. V was shortened by 2 bases and J by 0 bases, with 13 bases between the two germline ends.

This clonotype was found a few times. The chain links TRBV5-5 to TRBJ2-5, with no clear D. The DNA matches TRBJ2-7 better at its end, which makes the J call doubtful. The germline gives CDR1 SGHKS, CDR2 YYEKEE (reference sequence). This CDR3 is 13 amino acids long. CDR3 sequence reads: CASSLEVYYEQYF. In DNA form, the CDR3 reads TGTGCCAGCAGCCTGGAAGTGTACTACGAGCAGTACTTC.

This clonotype was seen a handful of times. The J gene is TRBJ2-1, the V gene TRBV5-6; D gene ambiguous. Germline V gives CDR1 SGHDT, CDR2 YYEEEE. The CDR3 is made up of 13 amino acids. The V end lost 4 bases, the J end lost 8 bases, and 13 bases lay between the germline ends. The CDR3 DNA follows: TGTGCCAGCAGCCCCGGTCTGCCTGATGAGCAGTTCTTC. Translating gives CASSPGLPDEQFF.

This chain links TRBV29-1 with TRBJ2-1; D unresolved. Germline assignment: CDR1 SQVTM and CDR2 ANQGSEA. The CDR3 spans 11 residues. The V gene lost 6 bases and the J gene lost 8 bases, with 11 bases spanning the gap. This chain's CDR3 is CSVQWSHEQFF. The CDR3 DNA is TGCAGCGTCCAGTGGTCCCATGAGCAGTTCTTC.

The chain links TRBV2 to TRBJ2-7; the match to TRBD1 covers 9 bases. The V gene end was trimmed by 2 bases and the J gene end by 3 bases; junction bases not matched to a gene: 2. CDR3 length: 14 amino acids. The germline CDR1 and CDR2 sequences are SNHLY and FYNNEI. The CDR3 sequence: CASSEHRGLYEQYV. The CDR3 coding sequence is TGTGCCAGCAGTGAACACAGGGGGCTCTACGAGCAGTACGTC.

The chain recombines TRBV27 with TRBJ2-5; D is unresolved. The CDR3 has 14 amino acids. Germline V gives CDR1 MNHEY, CDR2 SMNVEV (reference sequence). V was cut by 6 bases and J by 4 bases, with 15 bases left in between. The CDR3 is CASSPRDGSETQYF. The CDR3 nucleotides are TGTGCCAGCAGCCCCAGAGATGGGTCAGAGACCCAGTACTTC.

This clonotype was found a few times. The chain employs TRBV12-3 or TRBV12-4 and TRBJ2-5; possibly TRBD1 for D (5 bases). The length of the CDR3 is 14 residues. Trimming shortened V by 8 bases and J by 2 bases, and 15 bases separated the two germline ends. The CDR3 reads CASGQTDRQETQYF. The CDR3 DNA follows: TGTGCCAGCGGCCAGACAGATAGACAAGAGACCCAGTACTTC.

Comments on this clonotype: Germline and junction disagree at one end, which may indicate a read error. The chain combines TRBV25-1 with TRBJ2-7, with 8 positions matching TRBD1. This CDR3 is built from 15 residues. The germline CDR1 and CDR2 sequences are MGHDK and SYGVNS. CDR3 residues: CASSETGAFGHERYF. The CDR3 bases are TGTGCCAGCAGTGAGACAGGGGCCTTCGGCCACGAGCGGTACTTC.

The chain uses TRBV3-1 and TRBJ2-1; D gene unclear. The CDR3 length is 16 residues. With 0 bases removed from V and 0 bases from J, the gap between germline ends came to 9 bases. The germline V gene has CDR1 LGHDT and CDR2 YNNKEL (reference sequence). For the CDR3, the DNA is TGTGCCAGCAGCCAAGATGCAGCGAGCTCCTACAATGAGCAGTTCTTC. Protein sequence: CASSQDAASSYNEQFF.

A few counts support this clonotype. This sequence joins TRBV9 and TRBJ1-2, with D unresolved. Deletions cut 3 bases from V and 3 bases from J, with 12 bases between. CDR1 is SGDLS, CDR2 YYNGEE, per germline. This CDR3 comprises 14 residues. CDR3 loop: CASSAIRADYGYTF. The CDR3 DNA reads TGTGCCAGCAGCGCCATCCGGGCTGACTATGGCTACACCTTC.

The chain uses TRBV20-1 and TRBJ2-6; unclear D gene. Trimming shortened V by 4 bases and J by 2 bases, and 6 bases separated the two germline ends. Germline loops: CDR1 DFQATT, CDR2 SNEGSKA (reference sequence). The CDR3 is made up of 13 amino acids. The CDR3 is CSATVAGANVLTF. In DNA, the CDR3 is TGCAGTGCTACTGTGGCTGGGGCCAACGTCCTGACTTTC.

The chain couples TRBV6-2 or TRBV6-3 to TRBJ2-1, with no clear D. The J call could be wrong; TRBJ2-7 is a better fit for the DNA end. Germline values: CDR1 MNHEY, CDR2 SVGEGT. The CDR3 loop spans 12 amino acids. CDR3 in DNA: TGTGCCAGCAGTTATTCCGACTACGAGCAGTACTTC. It translates to CASSYSDYEQYF.

This clonotype came up once. V and J are TRBV10-3 and TRBJ2-5, with D perhaps TRBD1 (7 bases). There are 15 residues in the CDR3. Deletions cut 4 bases from V and 3 bases from J, with 15 bases between. CDR1 and CDR2 from the germline V gene are ENHRY and SYGVKD. The CDR3 sequence: CAISGQGGLEETQYF. The CDR3 region has the DNA TGTGCCATCAGTGGCCAGGGGGGCCTGGAAGAGACCCAGTACTTC.

This clonotype has a handful of counts. The chain links TRBV7-3 to TRBJ2-1; maybe TRBD1 (5 bases). The ends were cut back, 1 base at V and 9 bases at J, with 13 bases in the middle. In germline, CDR1 is SGHTA, CDR2 FQGTGA. The CDR3 totals 14 residues. The chain's CDR3 is CASSLSRDQGEQFF. In nucleotides, the CDR3 is TGTGCCAGCAGCTTAAGTCGAGATCAGGGTGAGCAGTTCTTC.

The chain employs TRBV20-1 and TRBJ2-7; 10 bases align to TRBD1. With V trimmed by 5 bases and J by 6 bases, 7 bases remained unmatched. There are 13 residues in the CDR3. Germline CDR1 DFQATT, CDR2 SNEGSKA (reference sequence). CDR3 sequence (DNA): TGCAGTGCTTGGGACAGGGGTTCGTCCGAGCAGTACTTC. This encodes CSAWDRGSSEQYF.

This clonotype was detected only a few times. This sequence joins TRBV14 and TRBJ2-7; 9 nucleotides agree with TRBD2. Germline CDR1 reads SGHDN; CDR2 reads FVKESK. With 5 bases clipped from V and 3 bases from J, the junction kept 8 bases outside the gene matches. The length of the CDR3 is 15 residues. CDR3: CASSSIAGVFYEQYF. DNA of the CDR3: TGTGCCAGCAGCTCTATAGCGGGAGTGTTCTACGAGCAGTACTTC.

The gene calls are TRBV20-1 and TRBJ2-3; 9 bases are a match to TRBD2. The V segment lost 5 bases and the J segment 0 bases; nucleotides outside the gene matches: 3. Germline-derived CDR1 and CDR2 are DFQATT and SNEGSKA (reference sequence). CDR3 length equals 14 residues. The CDR3 spells CSAETSGSTDTQYF. Here the CDR3 DNA reads TGCAGTGCTGAAACTAGCGGGAGCACAGATACGCAGTATTTT.

V and J are TRBV27 and TRBJ2-5; D might be TRBD2 (5 bases). V gave up 7 bases and J gave up 11 bases, with 20 bases separating them. The CDR3 has 13 amino acids. CDR1 is MNHEY and CDR2 is SMNVEV in the germline V gene (reference sequence). DNA of the CDR3: TGTGCCAGCACCGAAGGTGGCGGGTACAAGCAGTACTTC. This translates into CASTEGGGYKQYF.

J is TRBJ1-5 and V is TRBV20-1; TRBD1 is a possible D gene (5 bases). The V gene lost 4 bases and the J gene lost 2 bases, with 12 bases spanning the gap. The CDR3 runs to 14 residues. Looked up from germline, CDR1 is DFQATT and CDR2 is SNEGSKA (reference sequence). CDR3 sequence (DNA): TGCAGTGCTACTAGGGGAGACGGCAATCAGCCCCAGCATTTT. Translation gives CSATRGDGNQPQHF.

This clonotype was recorded a few times. The chain recombines TRBV2 with TRBJ2-1; D perhaps matches TRBD1 (6 bases). This CDR3 is 16 amino acids long. V was pared by 6 bases and J by 10 bases, with 25 bases between. Germline CDR1 is SNHLY and CDR2 is FYNNEI. The CDR3 spells CASSGIQGLDFGEQFF. In DNA, the CDR3 is TGTGCCAGCAGCGGAATCCAGGGGTTAGATTTCGGAGAGCAGTTCTTC.

This clonotype was seen more than once but under ten times. This CDR3 is CSARKEAVSYNEQFF. CDR3 nucleotide sequence: TGCAGTGCTAGAAAGGAAGCCGTCTCCTACAATGAGCAGTTCTTC. V gene TRBV20-1 combines with J gene TRBJ2-1, with D uncertain. This CDR3 is 15 amino acids long. Germline CDR1 and CDR2: DFQATT and SNEGSKA (reference sequence). Trimming cost V 2 bases and J 0 bases, with 11 bases left between them.

The V gene is TRBV14, the J gene TRBJ2-2; tentative D call: TRBD2 (5 bases). This CDR3 has 15 amino acids. Germline lookup yields CDR1 SGHDN and CDR2 FVKESK. The germline V and J ends were trimmed by 0 bases and 6 bases, with 11 bases remaining between them. Here the CDR3 DNA reads TGTGCCAGCAGCCAAGATATGGCCGGGGCCGGGGAGCTGTTTTTT. Amino acids: CASSQDMAGAGELFF.

This chain links TRBV2 with TRBJ1-2; TRBD1 might be the D (5 bases). The germline gives CDR1 SNHLY, CDR2 FYNNEI. The V and J ends lost 9 bases and 2 bases respectively, with 13 bases between them. The CDR3 extends over 13 amino acids. CDR3 loop: CARGEWGNYGYTF. CDR3 coding DNA: TGTGCCAGAGGGGAATGGGGGAACTATGGCTACACCTTC.

This clonotype was observed a handful of times. The rearrangement links TRBV5-5 to TRBJ2-7; unclear D gene. The length of the CDR3 is 12 residues. V lost 0 bases and J 11 bases, leaving 12 bases between the germline ends. Looked up from germline, CDR1 is SGHKS and CDR2 is YYEKEE (reference sequence). The CDR3 spells CASSLDQLTKYF. The CDR3 DNA sequence: TGTGCCAGCAGCTTGGATCAGCTGACCAAGTACTTC.

For the CDR3, the DNA is TGTGCCAGCAGCCTCGGGACTCAAGCGTTTGGGGATGCGCAGTATTTT. It yields the protein CASSLGTQAFGDAQYF. The chain employs TRBV7-9 and TRBJ2-3, with a possible D match to TRBD2 (6 bases). The V gene's germline CDR1 is SEHNR and CDR2 FQNEAQ (reference sequence). The CDR3 is 16 amino acids. The ends were cut back, 5 bases at V and 10 bases at J, with 25 bases in the middle.

Of note for this clonotype: The junction departs from germline at one end; a sequencing error may be responsible. V gene TRBV7-7 combines with J gene TRBJ2-5, with D possibly TRBD1 on 6 matching bases. In germline, CDR1 is SSHAT, CDR2 FNYEAQ (reference sequence). This CDR3 comprises 14 residues. The CDR3: CASSPGTPRGTQYF. The CDR3 DNA is TGTGCTAGCAGCCCCGGGACACCCAGGGGGACCCAGTACTTC.